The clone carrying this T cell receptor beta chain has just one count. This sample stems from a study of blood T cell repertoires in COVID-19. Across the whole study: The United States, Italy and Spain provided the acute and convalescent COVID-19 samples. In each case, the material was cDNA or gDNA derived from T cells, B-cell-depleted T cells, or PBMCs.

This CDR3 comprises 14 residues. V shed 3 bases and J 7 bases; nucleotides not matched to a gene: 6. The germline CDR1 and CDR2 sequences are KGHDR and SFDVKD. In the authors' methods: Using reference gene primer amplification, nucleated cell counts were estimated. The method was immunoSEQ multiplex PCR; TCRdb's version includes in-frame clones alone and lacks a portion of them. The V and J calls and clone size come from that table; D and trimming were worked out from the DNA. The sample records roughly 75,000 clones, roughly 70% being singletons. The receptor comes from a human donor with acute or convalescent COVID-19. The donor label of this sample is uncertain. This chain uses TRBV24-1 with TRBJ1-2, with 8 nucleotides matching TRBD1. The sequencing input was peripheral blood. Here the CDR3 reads CATSDRQGLGGYTF. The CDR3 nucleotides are TGTGCCACCAGTGATCGACAGGGGCTTGGTGGCTACACCTTC.